This T cell receptor beta chain was identified in a study of blood T cell repertoires in COVID-19 (TCRdb year 2020). Looking at the study overall: Collaborator samples came from the United States, Italy and Spain and covered acute and convalescent phases of COVID-19. The material from the prospective study consisted of cDNA or gDNA derived from T cells, B-cell-depleted T cells, or PBMCs. Subjects who had been exposed to COVID-19, were actively infected with it, or had recovered from it provided the deeply sampled blood TCRbeta repertoires that made up the dataset. A freely available public database, intended as a resource for researchers studying the immune response to SARS-CoV-2, is where the repertoires were released. Samples came from the ongoing ImmuneRACE study (first 160 participants) plus 1,254 subjects from 6 global collaborators. A de-identified subject ID, COVID-19 status, age in years and sex were almost always included in the sample metadata. Where available, HLA class I and class II types were obtained from metadata supplied by the sample provider rather than from assay-based typing.

This clone occurred once. Its antigen target is currently unknown. Per-base quality was not reported, and no clone a single base away is much larger than it. At one collaborating source in Seattle, patients were enrolled during active infection and were followed longitudinally through the course of disease. Collaborating institutions collected whole blood in K2EDTA tubes following their own protocols. For TCRbeta analysis, collaborators shipped samples in one of three forms: frozen whole blood, isolated PBMCs, or DNA extracted from either of those sample types. What the research found in general, with its limitations: How much clinical and demographic metadata was included differed by source and by participant, and the metadata was provided uncurated.

The immunoSEQ Assay, a bias-controlled multiplex PCR, was used to amplify TCRbeta CDR3 regions from genomic DNA. The original pipeline was this. Nucleated cell counts per sample were estimated from amplification of reference gene primers within the assay. To quantify the absolute abundance of each unique TCRbeta CDR3 rearrangement, sequence reads were collapsed and filtered. For each sample, productive Simpson clonality was calculated as the square root of Simpson's diversity index across productive rearrangements. TCRdb took over this immuneACCESS table, retaining in-frame rearrangements with V and J assigned. Such tables are incomplete; in checked studies, under half of the missing clones stem from an unresolved V gene, and the remainder is unexplained. That table supplies the V and J calls and clone size; D and trimming were determined from the DNA. The sample records about 410,000 clones, 89% of which are singletons. Under 2% of the sample is taken by the ten largest.

V trim: 2 bases; J trim: 0 bases; unmatched bases: 7. The CDR3 covers 17 residues, taking in both the cysteine and the phenylalanine. Only the CDR3 region is kept as DNA, spanning 51 bases read in frame from base 1. CDR1 and CDR2, looked up from the germline V gene, are MDHEN and SYDVKM. This receptor was obtained from a woman in her thirties or forties with COVID-19, enrolled during active disease. The sequenced material came from peripheral blood. The rearranged chain carries TRBV28 and TRBJ1-3, with 7 bases aligning to TRBD1. The CDR3 reads as follows: CASSLTGAGGSGNTIYF. In nucleotide form, the sequence is TGTGCCAGCAGTTTAACTGGTGCAGGGGGCTCTGGAAACACCATATATTTT.